This T cell receptor (beta chain) was retrieved from a study of OX40 agonist ivuxolimab in advanced cancers. Overall study: Patients assigned to dose escalation were diagnosed with hepatocellular carcinoma, melanoma, renal cell or head and neck cancer. The study, taken as a whole, reports: On average, CD8+ T cells had more expanded clones than CD4+.

Profiling relied on immunoSEQ multiplex PCR, and the TCRdb table lists in-frame clones only, not all of them. The data hold about 73,000 clones, with 80% to 90% observed a single time. The germline V gene encodes CDR1 WNHNN and CDR2 SYGVQD (reference sequence). V was pared by 2 bases and J by 5 bases, with 6 bases of the junction left unmatched. The CDR3 runs to 15 residues. About this clone: Its matching antigen is unknown.

The source of this sequence is an adult with an advanced solid tumor such as melanoma, head and neck, liver or kidney cancer. V is TRBV10-1 and J is TRBJ2-1; 7 bases are a match to TRBD1. The material sequenced was CD4+ or CD8+ T cells sorted from blood, taken in a trial of the OX40 agonist ivuxolimab. The CDR3 here is CASSEGQGVDNEQFF. The CDR3 nucleotides read TGCGCCAGCAGTGAGGGGCAGGGGGTCGACAATGAGCAGTTCTTC.